This TCR beta chain was obtained from a study of blood T cell repertoires in COVID-19. Overall study context: Whether acute or convalescent, the COVID-19 samples came from the United States, Italy and Spain. T cells, B-cell-depleted T cells, or PBMCs provided the cDNA or gDNA that served as material.

V was shortened by 3 bases and J by 2 bases, with 10 bases between the two germline ends. Per the germline V gene, CDR1 is DFQATT and CDR2 is SNEGSKA (reference sequence). The CDR3 totals 13 residues. In the study's own analysis: Estimation of nucleated cell counts relied on the amplification of reference gene primers. TCRdb keeps only in-frame clones here, not all; method: immunoSEQ multiplex PCR. From that table come the V and J calls and clone size; the DNA was used to work out D and trimming. Among about 62,000 clones, roughly 72% were seen once, and the ten largest hold roughly 6.7%. The specimen was peripheral blood. The J gene is TRBJ1-2, the V gene TRBV20-1, with D possibly matching TRBD1 (5 bases). The clonotype was recovered from a woman in her forties or fifties with active or convalescent COVID-19. The CDR3, as DNA: TGCAGTGCTAGTAGGGGAAGCAACTATGGCTACACCTTC. It translates to CSASRGSNYGYTF.